This TCR beta chain was observed in a study of T cell repertoires in cytomegalovirus infection. Study details: Public TCR beta signatures marked donors with CMV infection and the matching HLA. Study findings and constraints: CMV carriers having the relevant HLA were flagged by cumulative public TCR beta family frequency. CMV-specific HLA-C-restricted TCR beta clonotypes dominated the ex vivo response.

TCRdb re-called the reads with MiXCR, one entry per CDR3 protein. The sample contains about 130,000 distinct CDR3 sequences, 8% to 9% of which appear only once. The germline V gene has CDR1 DFQATT and CDR2 SNEGSKA (reference sequence). The length of the CDR3 is 14 residues. The ends were cut back, 5 bases at V and 0 bases at J, with 11 bases in the middle. This clonotype appeared a few times. Its antigen remains unidentified. The receptor comes from a human donor in good health (CMV status not recorded). Some clones in this sample may be carry-over from other donors' samples. Sequenced sample: PBMCs. This chain links TRBV20-1 with TRBJ2-1; D might be TRBD2 (5 bases). CDR3 loop: CSAPSGDSYNEQFF. The CDR3, as DNA: TGCAGTGCTCCGAGCGGCGACTCCTACAATGAGCAGTTCTTC.